This TCR beta chain came from a study of shared clonotypes between healthy human individuals. Whole-study results and caveats: Collection of samples was limited to blood; tissue repertoires likely differ.

Donors comprised healthy HIV-negative adults lacking recent acute infections or vaccinations. CD8 memory pooled CD45RO+ cells and CCR7-negative CD45RA+ TemRA cells. Authors' analysis steps: With immunoSEQ giving junction-only sequences and no quality scores, filtering differed. Repertoires were generated with immunoSEQ multiplex PCR, while TCRdb's copy carries only in-frame clones and drops some. That table supplies the V and J calls and clone size; D and trimming were determined from the DNA. The sample carries 110,000 or so clones, around 71% recorded once. Details on this clone: The antigen is not known.

V lost 5 bases to trimming and J lost 3 bases, with 16 bases between them. Germline assignment: CDR1 SEHNR and CDR2 FQNEAQ (reference sequence). The CDR3 loop spans 16 amino acids. The gene calls are TRBV7-9 and TRBJ2-2, with D possibly being TRBD1 (6 bases). The sequenced sample was memory CD8+ T cells sorted from blood. The subset: CD45RO+ cells pooled with CCR7-negative TemRA cells. This sequence was found in a woman aged 25 to 39 in good health. This CDR3 reads CASSPGLWGHTGELFF. The DNA for the CDR3 is TGTGCCAGCAGCCCGGGTCTATGGGGGCACACCGGGGAGCTGTTTTTT.